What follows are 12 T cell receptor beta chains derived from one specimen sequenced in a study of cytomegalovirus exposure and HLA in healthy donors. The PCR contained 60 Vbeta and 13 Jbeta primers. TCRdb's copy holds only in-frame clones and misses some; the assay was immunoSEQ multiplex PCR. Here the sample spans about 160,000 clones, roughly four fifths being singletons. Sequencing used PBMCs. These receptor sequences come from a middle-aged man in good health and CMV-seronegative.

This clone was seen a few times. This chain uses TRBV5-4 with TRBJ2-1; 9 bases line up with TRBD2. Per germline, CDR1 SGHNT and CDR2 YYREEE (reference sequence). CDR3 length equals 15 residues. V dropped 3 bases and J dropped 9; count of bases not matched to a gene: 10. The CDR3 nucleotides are TGTGCCAGCAGCTACCCGCCGGCGGGGGGGCTTGAGCAGTTCTTC. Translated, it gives CASSYPPAGGLEQFF.

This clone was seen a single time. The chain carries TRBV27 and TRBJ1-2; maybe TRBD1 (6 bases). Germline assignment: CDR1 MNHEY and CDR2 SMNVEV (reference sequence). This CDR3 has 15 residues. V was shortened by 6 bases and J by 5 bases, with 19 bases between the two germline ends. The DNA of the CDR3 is TGTGCCAGCAGGGGACCGGGGGGGCGACGATATGGCTACACCTTC. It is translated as CASRGPGGRRYGYTF.

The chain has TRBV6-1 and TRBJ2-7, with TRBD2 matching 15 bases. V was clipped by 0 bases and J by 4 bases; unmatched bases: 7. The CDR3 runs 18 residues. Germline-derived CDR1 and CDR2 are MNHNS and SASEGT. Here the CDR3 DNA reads TGTGCCAGCAGTGAAGCGCCTGGGACTAGCGGGGGGTGGTACGAGCAGTACTTC. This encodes CASSEAPGTSGGWYEQYF.

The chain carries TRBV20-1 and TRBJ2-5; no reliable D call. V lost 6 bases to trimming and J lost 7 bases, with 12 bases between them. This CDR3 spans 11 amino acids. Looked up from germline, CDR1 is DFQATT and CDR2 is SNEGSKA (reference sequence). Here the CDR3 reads CSAKAFGTQYF. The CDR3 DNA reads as TGCAGTGCGAAAGCCTTTGGGACCCAGTACTTC.

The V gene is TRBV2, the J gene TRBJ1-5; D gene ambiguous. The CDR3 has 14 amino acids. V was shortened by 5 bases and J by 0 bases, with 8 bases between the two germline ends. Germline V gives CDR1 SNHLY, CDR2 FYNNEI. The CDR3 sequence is CASSPTVSNQPQHF. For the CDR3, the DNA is TGTGCCAGCAGTCCTACAGTTAGCAATCAGCCCCAGCATTTT.

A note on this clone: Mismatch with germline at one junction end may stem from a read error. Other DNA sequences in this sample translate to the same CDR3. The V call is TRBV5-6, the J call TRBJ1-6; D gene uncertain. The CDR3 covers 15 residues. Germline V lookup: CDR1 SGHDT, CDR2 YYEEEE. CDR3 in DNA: TGCGCCAGCAGCCTCCTAGGCTCCTATAATTCACCCCTCCACTTT. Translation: CASSLLGSYNSPLHF.

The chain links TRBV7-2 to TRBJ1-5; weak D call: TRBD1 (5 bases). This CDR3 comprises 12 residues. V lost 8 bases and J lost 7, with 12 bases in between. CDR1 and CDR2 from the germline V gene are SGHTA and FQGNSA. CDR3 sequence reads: CASSWGGQPQHF. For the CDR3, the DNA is TGTGCCAGCTCCTGGGGCGGACAGCCCCAGCATTTT.

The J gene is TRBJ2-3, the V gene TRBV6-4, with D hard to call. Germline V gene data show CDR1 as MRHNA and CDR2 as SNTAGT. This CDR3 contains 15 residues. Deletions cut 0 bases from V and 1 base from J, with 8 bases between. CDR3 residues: CASSDSSQGTDTQYF. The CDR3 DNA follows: TGTGCCAGCAGTGACTCGAGCCAGGGCACAGATACGCAGTATTTT.

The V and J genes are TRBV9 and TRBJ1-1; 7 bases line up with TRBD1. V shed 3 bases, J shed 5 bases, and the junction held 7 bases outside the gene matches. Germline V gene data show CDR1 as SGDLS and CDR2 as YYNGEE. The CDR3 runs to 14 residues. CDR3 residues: CASSETGIDTEAFF. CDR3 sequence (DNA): TGTGCCAGCAGCGAGACAGGGATTGATACTGAAGCTTTCTTT.

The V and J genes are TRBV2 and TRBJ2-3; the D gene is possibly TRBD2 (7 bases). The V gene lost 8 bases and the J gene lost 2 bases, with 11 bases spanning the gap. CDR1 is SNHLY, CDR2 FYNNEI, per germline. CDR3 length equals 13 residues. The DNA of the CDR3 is TGTGCCAGCGTCCGGGGGGCCACAGATACGCAGTATTTT. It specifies CASVRGATDTQYF.

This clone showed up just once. CDR3 in DNA: TGTGCCTGGAGTATACCGGGACAGGGGGCCTCGAAGACCCAGTACTTC. Amino acid sequence: CAWSIPGQGASKTQYF. The chain recombines TRBV30 with TRBJ2-5; 12 bases line up with TRBD1. This CDR3 spans 16 amino acids. Germline V gene lookup returns CDR1 GTSNPN and CDR2 SVGIG (reference sequence). The ends lost 2 bases at V and 6 bases at J; junction bases unmatched: 10.

CDR3 bases: TGTGCCAGCAGCTCGGGGGAGACCCAGTACTTC. The encoded protein is CASSSGETQYF. J is TRBJ2-5 and V is TRBV11-3, with D possibly being TRBD2 (5 bases). CDR1 is SGHNT, CDR2 YENEEA, per germline. This CDR3 has 11 residues. Trimming pared 4 bases from V and 5 bases from J, leaving 5 bases between.